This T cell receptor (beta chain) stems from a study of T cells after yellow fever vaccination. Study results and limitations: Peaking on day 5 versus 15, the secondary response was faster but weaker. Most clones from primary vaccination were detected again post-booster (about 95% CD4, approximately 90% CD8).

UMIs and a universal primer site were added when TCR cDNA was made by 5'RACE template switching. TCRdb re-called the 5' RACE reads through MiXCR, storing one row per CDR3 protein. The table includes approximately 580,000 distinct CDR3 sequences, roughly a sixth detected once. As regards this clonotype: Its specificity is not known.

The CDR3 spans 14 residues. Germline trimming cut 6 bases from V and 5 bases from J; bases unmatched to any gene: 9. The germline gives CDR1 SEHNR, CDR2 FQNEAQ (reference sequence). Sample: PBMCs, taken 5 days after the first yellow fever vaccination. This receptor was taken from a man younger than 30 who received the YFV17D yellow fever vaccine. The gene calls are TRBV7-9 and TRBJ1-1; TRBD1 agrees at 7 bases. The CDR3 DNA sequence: TGTGCCAGCAGTCTTTTCCAGGGGGGGACTGAAGCTTTCTTT. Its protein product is CASSLFQGGTEAFF.